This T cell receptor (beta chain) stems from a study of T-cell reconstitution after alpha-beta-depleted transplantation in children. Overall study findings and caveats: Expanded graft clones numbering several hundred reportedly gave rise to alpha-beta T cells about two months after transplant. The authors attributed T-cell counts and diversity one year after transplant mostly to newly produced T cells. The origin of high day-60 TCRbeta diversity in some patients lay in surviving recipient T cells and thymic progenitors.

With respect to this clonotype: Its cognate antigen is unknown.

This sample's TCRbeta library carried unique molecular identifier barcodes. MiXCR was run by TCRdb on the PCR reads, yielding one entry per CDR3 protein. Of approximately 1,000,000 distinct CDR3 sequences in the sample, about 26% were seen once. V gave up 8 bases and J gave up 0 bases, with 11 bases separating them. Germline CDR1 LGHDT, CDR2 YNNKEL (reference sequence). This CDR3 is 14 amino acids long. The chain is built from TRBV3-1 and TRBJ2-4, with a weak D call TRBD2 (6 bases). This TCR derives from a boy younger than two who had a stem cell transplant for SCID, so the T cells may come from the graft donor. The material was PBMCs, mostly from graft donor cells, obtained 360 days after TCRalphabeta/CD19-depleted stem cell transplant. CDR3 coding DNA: TGTGCCAGCTTCGGAGGGCTAGCCAAAAACATTCAGTACTTC. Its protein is CASFGGLAKNIQYF.